This T cell receptor beta chain appears in the sequencing data of a study of T cells after yellow fever vaccination. Looked up from germline, CDR1 is SGHVS and CDR2 is FNYEAQ. Trimming cost V 8 bases and J 10 bases, with 17 bases left between them. The CDR3 spans 12 residues. Study outcomes and limitations: Overlap between CD4 and CD8 compartments was detected for a small share of clonotypes. Clones from primary vaccination mostly reappeared after the booster (around 96% CD4, around 90% CD8). Contaminating bulk clonotypes could be abundant in FACS-sorted repertoires.

TCRdb passed the 5' RACE reads through MiXCR, listing each CDR3 protein once. Of 400,000 or so distinct CDR3 sequences in the sample, around 20% were seen once. Details on this clonotype: Antigen unknown.

The rearrangement links TRBV7-6 to TRBJ1-1; D might be TRBD1 (6 bases). This specimen was PBMCs, taken before the yellow fever booster vaccination. This receptor was identified in a man younger than 30 who received the YFV17D yellow fever vaccine. CDR3 loop: CASSFAGGIAFF. Written as DNA, the CDR3 is TGTGCCAGCTCCTTCGCGGGGGGCATAGCTTTCTTT.